The clone carrying this TCR beta chain occurred a few times. The antigen remains unidentified. This entry comes from a study of cytomegalovirus exposure and HLA in healthy donors. Study details: Across roughly 400 genotyped donors, roughly 85% landed in the Caucasian-associated ancestry cluster.

Healthy donors of bone marrow made up the group. Donors showed nominal health when sampled, although they likely had unrecorded immune exposures. The CDR3 length is 12 residues. The V end was cut by 4 bases, the J end by 4 bases, with 5 bases between. Germline lookup yields CDR1 ENHRY and CDR2 SYGVKD. Overall study results and limits: When a later analysis was performed, an Asian-associated ancestry cluster reportedly had fewer N-insertions than the approximately 680-donor mean.

The primer mix had 60 Vbeta and 13 Jbeta primers. Using immunoSEQ multiplex PCR, the repertoire was profiled, and TCRdb retains in-frame clones only, with some absent. This sample yields some 150,000 clones, of which 60% to 85% are seen a single time; approximately 1.4% belongs to the top ten. This sequence was found in a woman in her thirties or forties in good health and CMV-seronegative. Sequenced sample: PBMCs. The gene calls are TRBV10-3 and TRBJ1-5; the D gene is possibly TRBD1 (5 bases). The CDR3 loop is CAISGQNQPQHF. The CDR3 nucleotides read TGTGCCATCAGTGGACAGAATCAGCCCCAGCATTTT.